A single sample gave rise to the 20 T cell receptor beta chains below, sequenced in a study of blood T cell repertoires in COVID-19. Assay: immunoSEQ multiplex PCR; the TCRdb copy retains only in-frame clones and omits some. Of 60,000 to 65,000 clones in the sample, over 70% were seen once. Sequences were obtained from peripheral blood. The receptors shown here come from a human donor in a cohort sampled during active COVID-19.

The J gene is TRBJ1-5, the V gene TRBV29-1; D gene uncertain. The CDR3 sequence is 11 residues long. Trimming took 3 bases from V and 7 from J, leaving 7 bases between them. Germline V gene data show CDR1 as SQVTM and CDR2 as ANQGSEA. CDR3 nucleotides: TGCAGCGTTGACCAGGCGCAGCCCCAGCATTTT. It is translated as CSVDQAQPQHF. Drawing the rest from reference TRBV29-1 and TRBJ1-5, the complete variable domain is SAVISQKPSRDICQRGTSLTIQCQVDSQVTMMFWYRQQPGQSLTLIATANQGSEATYESGFVIDKFPISRPNLTFSTLTVSNMSPEDSSIYLCSVDQAQPQHFGDGTRLSIL.

The J gene is TRBJ1-2, the V gene TRBV18; 10 bases map to TRBD1. CDR1 and CDR2 from the germline V gene are KGHSH and LQKENI. This CDR3 is 16 amino acids long. V was clipped by 3 bases and J by 4 bases; unmatched bases: 8. CDR3 coding DNA: TGTGCCAGCTCACCCCGCCCGGGACAGGGGCCCTATGGCTACACCTTC. Amino acids: CASSPRPGQGPYGYTF.

The V call is TRBV5-1, the J call TRBJ2-4; 10 bases map to TRBD1. The trim removed 2 bases at V and 1 base at J, leaving 3 bases unmatched. The CDR3 is made up of 16 amino acids. Germline-derived CDR1 and CDR2 are SGHRS and YFSETQ. For the CDR3, the DNA is TGCGCCAGCAGCTTCGGACAGGGGGTGGCCAAAAACATTCAGTACTTC. Translated: CASSFGQGVAKNIQYF. The full variable domain, with the rest looked up from reference TRBV5-1 and TRBJ2-4, is KAGVTQTPRYLIKTRGQQVTLSCSPISGHRSVSWYQQTPGQGLQFLFEYFSETQRNKGNFPGRFSGRQFSNSRSEMNVSTLELGDSALYLCASSFGQGVAKNIQYFGAGTRLSVL.

The chain is built from TRBV7-2 and TRBJ1-1; possibly TRBD1 for D (6 bases). Germline CDR1 and CDR2: SGHTA and FQGNSA. This CDR3 is 15 amino acids long. The germline V and J ends were trimmed by 5 bases and 0 bases, with 13 bases remaining between them. CDR3 nucleotides: TGTGCCAGCAGCGGAGGAAGGACAGTGAACACTGAAGCTTTCTTT. Its protein product is CASSGGRTVNTEAFF.

This clone is a singleton in its sample. The genes are TRBV12-3 or TRBV12-4 and TRBJ2-7; D uncertain. The CDR3 loop spans 12 amino acids. Trimming shortened V by 8 bases and J by 6 bases, and 14 bases separated the two germline ends. This chain's CDR3 is CASGNGGLEQYF. CDR3 nucleotide sequence: TGTGCCAGCGGTAATGGCGGCCTCGAGCAGTACTTC.

In this sample, this clone turned up once. The genes are TRBV5-1 and TRBJ1-5; possible D gene TRBD1, 5 bases. The CDR3 runs 15 residues. Germline V CDR1 and CDR2: SGHRS, YFSETQ. The germline V and J ends were trimmed by 4 bases and 4 bases, with 15 bases remaining between them. The CDR3: CASSTDPGGNQPQHF. The CDR3 bases are TGCGCCAGCAGCACTGACCCCGGGGGTAATCAGCCCCAGCATTTT.

J is TRBJ2-3 and V is TRBV4-1; D gene unclear. CDR1 is MGHRA, CDR2 YSYEKL, per germline. V dropped 5 bases and J dropped 2 bases, with 11 bases sitting between them. The CDR3 has 14 amino acids. CDR3 DNA sequence: TGCGCCAGCAGCTCTATGCGGATCACAGATACGCAGTATTTT. Its protein product is CASSSMRITDTQYF.

The rearrangement joins TRBV24-1 to TRBJ1-1; D possibly corresponds to TRBD1 (5 bases). The CDR3 has 12 amino acids. V lost 2 bases to trimming and J lost 8 bases, with 8 bases between them. The V gene's germline CDR1 is KGHDR and CDR2 SFDVKD. The CDR3 here is CATSDSNREAFF. In DNA form, the CDR3 reads TGTGCCACCAGTGATTCGAACAGGGAAGCTTTCTTT.

The chain uses TRBV6-5 and TRBJ2-7, with TRBD1 matching over 12 bases. CDR1 and CDR2 (germline): MNHEY, SVGAGI. Trimming removed 2 bases from V and 5 bases from J; junction bases left unmatched: 4. There are 15 residues in the CDR3. The CDR3 sequence: CASSYRGTGGDEQYF. The CDR3 region has the DNA TGTGCCAGCAGTTACCGAGGGACAGGGGGCGACGAGCAGTACTTC.

This clone was observed once. The V and J genes are TRBV12-3 or TRBV12-4 and TRBJ1-4; perhaps TRBD1 as D (5 bases). Between the trimmed V and J ends, which lost 5 bases and 7 bases, there was a span of 11 bases. CDR3 length equals 13 residues. In DNA, the CDR3 is TGTGCCAGCAGTCTTGGGGGGTTTGAAAAACTGTTTTTT. Its protein is CASSLGGFEKLFF.

The chain uses TRBV6-2 or TRBV6-3 and TRBJ1-5, with TRBD1 matching 7 bases. The CDR3 is 14 amino acids. Germline loops: CDR1 MNHEY, CDR2 SVGEGT. After removal of 0 bases from V and 6 bases from J, the junction contained 2 bases not matched to a gene. The CDR3: CASSYSQGRQPQHF. The DNA for the CDR3 is TGTGCCAGCAGTTACTCACAGGGGCGTCAGCCCCAGCATTTT.

DNA of the CDR3: TGTGCCAGCAGCCCAGGCGGGGGTCTCGGCAATGAGCAGTTCTTC. Translated: CASSPGGGLGNEQFF. This rearrangement joins TRBV9 to TRBJ2-1; TRBD2 agrees at 7 bases. In germline, CDR1 is SGDLS, CDR2 YYNGEE. Trimming removed 4 bases from V and 6 bases from J; junction bases left unmatched: 10. The CDR3 is 15 residues long.

This clone has a single count. J is TRBJ2-7 and V is TRBV5-6; a weak D match, TRBD2 (5 bases). Germline CDR1 and CDR2: SGHDT and YYEEEE. V dropped 4 bases and J dropped 7 bases, with 12 bases sitting between them. This CDR3 is 12 amino acids long. This CDR3 reads CASSSRRREQYF. The CDR3 nucleotides are TGTGCCAGCAGCAGCCGACGGAGGGAGCAGTACTTC.

The V and J genes are TRBV6-6 and TRBJ1-3, with 7 positions matching TRBD1. Trimming took 5 bases from V and 3 from J; bases not matched to a gene: 16. CDR1 is MNHNY and CDR2 is SVGAGI in the germline V gene (reference sequence). This CDR3 region has 18 residues. The CDR3 region has the DNA TGTGCCAGCAGTCACCGAAAATACAGGGGATATCATGGAAACACCATATATTTT. It yields the protein CASSHRKYRGYHGNTIYF.

The genes are TRBV5-1 and TRBJ1-2, with D possibly being TRBD1 (5 bases). This CDR3 is built from 13 residues. Trimming stripped 3 bases from V and 5 bases from J, with 11 bases between. The germline gives CDR1 SGHRS, CDR2 YFSETQ. DNA for the CDR3: TGCGCCAGCAGCTCTACAGGACGGTATGGCTACACCTTC. Translated: CASSSTGRYGYTF. Full variable domain (missing parts from reference TRBV5-1 and TRBJ1-2): KAGVTQTPRYLIKTRGQQVTLSCSPISGHRSVSWYQQTPGQGLQFLFEYFSETQRNKGNFPGRFSGRQFSNSRSEMNVSTLELGDSALYLCASSSTGRYGYTFGSGTRLTVV.

The genes are TRBV27 and TRBJ1-1; no clear D gene. Germline values: CDR1 MNHEY, CDR2 SMNVEV (reference sequence). The CDR3 loop spans 14 amino acids. V lost 5 bases to trimming and J lost 0 bases, with 10 bases between them. As DNA, the CDR3 is TGTGCCAGCAGTCGGAGTCTCATGAACACTGAAGCTTTCTTT. Its protein product is CASSRSLMNTEAFF.

This chain connects TRBV12-3 or TRBV12-4 to TRBJ2-1; TRBD2 might be the D (6 bases). There are 13 residues in the CDR3. Trimming shortened V by 4 bases and J by 7 bases, and 11 bases separated the two germline ends. Here the CDR3 DNA reads TGTGCCAGCAGTTGGGGCGGAGGGAATGAGCAGTTCTTC. Amino acid sequence: CASSWGGGNEQFF.

CDR3: CSVGQGVPTGELFF. CDR3 coding DNA: TGCAGCGTTGGGCAGGGGGTTCCCACCGGGGAGCTGTTTTTT. The chain employs TRBV29-1 and TRBJ2-2; 7 nucleotides align to TRBD1. V was clipped by 4 bases and J by 4 bases; unmatched bases: 6. The CDR3 has 14 residues. The germline CDR1 and CDR2 sequences are SQVTM and ANQGSEA.

J is TRBJ2-3 and V is TRBV7-2; 11 nucleotides match TRBD2. The length of the CDR3 is 16 residues. Germline V gives CDR1 SGHTA, CDR2 FQGNSA. Trimming cost V 1 base and J 4 bases; bases outside gene matches: 4. Here the CDR3 DNA reads TGTGCCAGCAGCTTAGTTACTAGCGGGAGCGCAGATACGCAGTATTTT. It encodes CASSLVTSGSADTQYF.

The rearrangement joins TRBV5-1 to TRBJ1-1; 10 bases are a match to TRBD1. The CDR3 spans 15 residues. CDR1 is SGHRS and CDR2 is YFSETQ in the germline V gene. Trimming took 5 bases from V and 3 from J; bases not matched to a gene: 7. The CDR3 region is CASRTGGALDTEAFF. DNA of the CDR3: TGCGCCAGCAGGACAGGGGGCGCGTTGGACACTGAAGCTTTCTTT.